The clone carrying this TCR beta chain showed up just a few times. From the second PCR step, alpha and beta chains were amplified apart. Cells stained for CD3, CD4, CD8, CD45RA, CD27 and viability were sorted into four CD45RA/CD27 subsets. Germline-derived CDR1 and CDR2 are SQVTM and ANQGSEA. V was shortened by 8 bases and J by 7 bases, with 15 bases between the two germline ends. The CDR3 loop spans 11 amino acids. The record originates from a study of naive and memory T cell subsets. An equimolar mix of two oligonucleotides served as the beta constant-region primer for TRBC1 and TRBC2. TCRdb used MiXCR to reprocess the UMI-ligation and nested PCR reads, holding one entry per CDR3 protein. The sample carries some 85,000 distinct CDR3 sequences, about an eighth recorded once.

This chain uses TRBV29-1 with TRBJ2-7; D could derive from TRBD1 or TRBD2 (5 bases each). Material for sequencing was central memory CD4+ T cells from blood. This receptor was obtained from a human donor in good health. The CDR3 here is CSTRRGGEQYF. In DNA, the CDR3 is TGCAGCACCCGACGTGGGGGTGAGCAGTACTTC.